The 22 T cell receptor beta chains below come from one sample, sequenced in a study of control samples from healthy donors and cancer patients. This table comes from immunoSEQ multiplex PCR, and its TCRdb copy is limited to in-frame clones, with some not included. The table includes 90,000 to 130,000 clones, more than 75% detected once. The sequenced sample consisted of PBMCs. The receptors originated from a woman between 55 and 75 years old with lung cancer.

The CDR3 is CASSVGAGRGYTF. The CDR3 region has the DNA TGTGCCAGCAGCGTAGGTGCAGGCCGAGGCTACACCTTC. The chain employs TRBV9 and TRBJ1-2; unclear D gene. This CDR3 has 13 residues. Germline lookup yields CDR1 SGDLS and CDR2 YYNGEE. V was pared by 0 bases and J by 8 bases, with 11 bases between.

The chain has TRBV11-3 and TRBJ2-7; 7 bases match TRBD1. Germline V gene data show CDR1 as SGHNT and CDR2 as YENEEA. V lost 6 bases to trimming and J lost 3 bases; unmatched junction nucleotides: 2. This CDR3 has 12 amino acids. The CDR3 sequence: CASRGQFYEQYF. The DNA of the CDR3 is TGTGCCAGCAGGGGACAGTTCTACGAGCAGTACTTC. The whole variable domain, remainder taken from reference TRBV11-3 and TRBJ2-7, is EAGVVQSPRYKIIEKKQPVAFWCNPISGHNTLYWYLQNLGQGPELLIRYENEEAVDDSQLPKDRFSAERLKGVDSTLKIQPAELGDSAVYLCASRGQFYEQYFGPGTRLTVT.

J is TRBJ1-2 and V is TRBV4-3; tentative D call: TRBD1 (6 bases). The CDR3 totals 13 residues. Germline-derived CDR1 and CDR2 are LGHNA and YSLEER. Trimming removed 0 bases from V and 7 bases from J, with 9 bases in between. The CDR3 sequence: CASSQDRGRGYTF. The CDR3 region has the DNA TGCGCCAGCAGCCAAGACAGGGGTCGTGGCTACACCTTC.

V and J are TRBV5-4 and TRBJ2-2, with 8 bases lining up with TRBD2. The CDR3 extends over 18 amino acids. Germline V gene data show CDR1 as SGHNT and CDR2 as YYREEE (reference sequence). The trim removed 4 bases at V and 1 base at J, leaving 12 bases unmatched. The CDR3 nucleotides are TGTGCCAGCAGCCCTGAAGGTAGCGGGGTTTTGAACACCGGGGAGCTGTTTTTT. This gives the protein CASSPEGSGVLNTGELFF.

This sequence joins TRBV19 and TRBJ2-7; D remains unclear. This CDR3 is 11 amino acids long. Germline lookup yields CDR1 LNHDA and CDR2 SQIVND (reference sequence). V was clipped by 1 base and J by 7 bases, with 5 bases between them. The CDR3 protein is CASSIADEQYF. CDR3 sequence (DNA): TGTGCCAGTAGTATAGCTGATGAGCAGTACTTC.

This clone was counted only a few times. This chain joins TRBV19 and TRBJ2-1, with TRBD1 matching 10 bases. Germline CDR1 LNHDA, CDR2 SQIVND (reference sequence). CDR3 size: 15 residues. The junction had 7 bases not matched to a gene; V was cut back by 6 bases and J by 5 bases. The CDR3 DNA reads TGTGCCAGTAGGACCGGGACAGGGGCGGACAATGAGCAGTTCTTC. Protein: CASRTGTGADNEQFF.

This clone is a singleton in its sample. The V gene is TRBV28, the J gene TRBJ1-2, with 7 nucleotides matching TRBD1. Germline values: CDR1 MDHEN, CDR2 SYDVKM. J lost 7 bases, V lost 6 bases, and 17 bases had no gene match. The length of the CDR3 is 16 residues. The CDR3 coding sequence is TGTGCCAGCAGCTTTACGGGGGACAGACAGTCTGGTGGCTACACCTTC. It is translated as CASSFTGDRQSGGYTF.

The rearrangement links TRBV12-3 or TRBV12-4 to TRBJ1-1; no firm D call. Trimming took 4 bases from V and 1 from J, leaving 7 bases between them. The length of the CDR3 is 13 residues. CDR3 DNA: TGTGCCAGCAGTTATATGGGGAACACTGAAGCTTTCTTT. Protein sequence: CASSYMGNTEAFF.

This chain joins TRBV12-5 and TRBJ2-5, with D uncertain. V was pared by 6 bases and J by 6 bases, with 17 bases between. The CDR3 consists of 14 residues. Germline CDR1 LGHNT, CDR2 FRNRAP. CDR3 residues: CASGALEPPKTQYF. CDR3 coding DNA: TGTGCTAGTGGCGCCCTGGAGCCCCCAAAGACCCAGTACTTC. The variable domain in full, with the rest retrieved from reference TRBV12-5 and TRBJ2-5, is DARVTQTPRHKVTEMGQEVTMRCQPILGHNTVFWYRQTMMQGLELLAYFRNRAPLDDSGMPKDRFSAEMPDATLATLKIQPSEPRDSAVYFCASGALEPPKTQYFGPGTRLLVL.

The chain couples TRBV29-1 to TRBJ1-2, with D possibly matching TRBD1 (5 bases). The germline CDR1 and CDR2 sequences are SQVTM and ANQGSEA. V was pared by 6 bases and J by 5 bases, with 13 bases between. The CDR3 runs 12 residues. The CDR3 spells CSVGDGRYGYTF. The CDR3 DNA sequence: TGCAGCGTGGGGGACGGAAGGTATGGCTACACCTTC.

This chain uses TRBV20-1 with TRBJ2-7; D perhaps matches TRBD2 (5 bases). CDR3 length equals 11 residues. V gave up 6 bases and J gave up 3 bases, with 9 bases separating them. In germline, CDR1 is DFQATT, CDR2 SNEGSKA (reference sequence). CDR3 nucleotides: TGCAGTGCGGAGGTCGGCTACGAGCAGTACTTC. This sequence encodes CSAEVGYEQYF.

In this sample, this clone turned up a few times. The chain is built from TRBV10-3 and TRBJ1-1; 7 nucleotides align to TRBD1. This CDR3 is 13 amino acids long. V was clipped by 6 bases and J by 5 bases; unmatched bases: 6. Germline V gives CDR1 ENHRY, CDR2 SYGVKD. Written as DNA, the CDR3 is TGTGCCATCAGCTACAGGGGAGAAACTGAAGCTTTCTTT. Translation: CAISYRGETEAFF.

V gene TRBV5-5 combines with J gene TRBJ1-1; D perhaps matches TRBD1 (5 bases). CDR1 is SGHKS and CDR2 is YYEKEE in the germline V gene (reference sequence). Trimming left V 6 bases short and J 1 base short, with 13 bases between. CDR3 length equals 14 residues. CDR3 nucleotides: TGTGCCAGCACCTTCGGGGGGGAGAACACTGAAGCTTTCTTT. Protein product: CASTFGGENTEAFF.

The chain is built from TRBV6-5 and TRBJ2-2; weak D call: TRBD1 (6 bases). Trimming took off 4 bases at V and 4 bases at J, with 10 bases between the two ends. In germline, CDR1 is MNHEY, CDR2 SVGAGI. The CDR3 is 14 amino acids. Here the CDR3 DNA reads TGTGCCAGCAGTTCAGGGGCAGGCACCGGGGAGCTGTTTTTT. Its protein is CASSSGAGTGELFF.

This rearrangement joins TRBV5-1 to TRBJ1-3, with D unresolved. The CDR3 extends over 15 amino acids. V lost 0 bases to trimming and J lost 0 bases, with 7 bases between them. The germline gives CDR1 SGHRS, CDR2 YFSETQ. CDR3 DNA sequence: TGCGCCAGCAGCTTGGGGACGGGCTCTGGAAACACCATATATTTT. Amino acid sequence: CASSLGTGSGNTIYF.

This clone came up many times. The chain combines TRBV19 with TRBJ1-2; 8 bases fit TRBD1. The CDR3 runs to 13 residues. From germline, CDR1 is LNHDA and CDR2 SQIVND (reference sequence). The ends lost 7 bases at V and 5 bases at J; junction bases unmatched: 6. CDR3 region: CASTWTGRYGYTF. CDR3 nucleotide sequence: TGTGCCAGTACCTGGACAGGGAGGTATGGCTACACCTTC. Full variable domain (outside the CDR3, taken from reference TRBV19 and TRBJ1-2): DGGITQSPKYLFRKEGQNVTLSCEQNLNHDAMYWYRQDPGQGLRLIYYSQIVNDFQKGDIAEGYSVSREKKESFPLTVTSAQKNPTAFYLCASTWTGRYGYTFGSGTRLTVV.

V gene TRBV5-4 combines with J gene TRBJ1-2, with D perhaps TRBD1 (5 bases). The CDR3 extends over 15 amino acids. CDR1 and CDR2 from the germline V gene are SGHNT and YYREEE (reference sequence). V was shortened by 3 bases and J by 3 bases, with 15 bases between the two germline ends. CDR3 in amino acids: CASSSGTTQDYGYTF. The CDR3 coding sequence is TGTGCCAGCAGCTCCGGGACCACCCAGGACTATGGCTACACCTTC.

This chain joins TRBV27 and TRBJ2-7; 12 positions agree with TRBD2. The ends lost 6 bases at V and 2 bases at J; junction bases unmatched: 8. Germline CDR1 and CDR2: MNHEY and SMNVEV (reference sequence). This CDR3 comprises 16 residues. CDR3 in DNA: TGTGCCAGCAGCCGTATCCTAGCGGGAGGGCCCTACGAGCAGTACTTC. Translation gives CASSRILAGGPYEQYF.

The chain is built from TRBV9 and TRBJ1-2, with D possibly TRBD1 on 5 matching bases. Trimming took 0 bases from V and 3 from J, leaving 12 bases between them. Germline-derived CDR1 and CDR2 are SGDLS and YYNGEE. CDR3 length equals 15 residues. The CDR3 DNA follows: TGTGCCAGCAGCGTAGGGGGGGACGGTCACTATGGCTACACCTTC. Translation: CASSVGGDGHYGYTF.

The chain carries TRBV6-2 or TRBV6-3 and TRBJ1-1; D gene ambiguous. Germline CDR1 reads MNHEY; CDR2 reads SVGEGT. This CDR3 has 11 residues. V was shortened by 8 bases and J by 10 bases, with 14 bases between the two germline ends. CDR3 nucleotides: TGTGCCAGCCGTTTATGGCAGGTAGCTTTCTTT. Encoded protein: CASRLWQVAFF.

This clone was recorded only once. V gene TRBV19 combines with J gene TRBJ2-1; TRBD2 is a possible D gene (7 bases). V was pared by 6 bases and J by 8 bases, with 14 bases between. This CDR3 is built from 13 residues. CDR1 and CDR2 from the germline V gene are LNHDA and SQIVND (reference sequence). DNA of the CDR3: TGTGCCAGTAGCGGGGGGCGGAGGGATGAGCAGTTCTTC. It is translated as CASSGGRRDEQFF.

CDR3 sequence (DNA): TGTGCCAGCAGCAACAAGGGGGATTCACCCCTCCACTTT. This gives the protein CASSNKGDSPLHF. V and J are TRBV7-8 and TRBJ1-6; maybe TRBD1 (6 bases). Per germline, CDR1 SGHVS and CDR2 FQNEAQ. This CDR3 is 13 amino acids long. Trimming took 5 bases from V and 8 from J, leaving 10 bases between them.